This T cell receptor (beta chain) was captured by sequencing in a study of shared T cell receptors in the human thymus. V lost 0 bases and J 2 bases, leaving 12 bases between the germline ends. CDR3 length: 17 amino acids. Germline lookup yields CDR1 SGDLS and CDR2 YYNGEE. This table comes from immunoSEQ multiplex PCR, and its TCRdb copy is limited to in-frame clones, with some not included. The sample shows roughly 410,000 clones, around 95% of them seen only once. This clone was counted a single time. The sample was thymocytes. The V call is TRBV9, the J call TRBJ2-6; D tentatively reads TRBD1 or TRBD2 (6 bases each). The clonotype comes from a human donor. The CDR3 nucleotides are TGTGCCAGCAGCGTAGAGGGGGGAGCCACTGGGGCCAACGTCCTGACTTTC. It is translated as CASSVEGGATGANVLTF.